A single sample gave rise to the 21 T cell receptor beta chains below, sequenced in a study of CD8+ T cells in alopecia areata. RNA extraction and reverse transcription yielded cDNA as sequencing template. Libraries were prepared by immunoSEQ multiplex PCR; TCRdb keeps only in-frame clonotypes and omits some of them. The sample has 150,000 to 200,000 clones, just under 65% seen once. Treatment given: oral pan-JAK inhibitor, 5-10 mg twice daily. The source was CD4+ T cells sorted from blood, collected around week 49, from a patient treated with tofacitinib. These receptor sequences come from a human donor with alopecia areata.

This clone was seen a few times. The genes are TRBV7-8 and TRBJ2-5, with TRBD1 identical over 7 bases. Trimming removed 3 bases from V and 2 bases from J; junction bases left unmatched: 6. The CDR3 loop spans 15 amino acids. The germline V gene encodes CDR1 SGHVS and CDR2 FQNEAQ. The CDR3 coding sequence is TGTGCCAGCAGCTTTGTCATCAGGGGGCAAGAGACCCAGTACTTC. It yields the protein CASSFVIRGQETQYF.

V and J are TRBV27 and TRBJ1-1; D gene ambiguous. Germline V lookup: CDR1 MNHEY, CDR2 SMNVEV (reference sequence). V was shortened by 5 bases and J by 4 bases, with 11 bases between the two germline ends. The CDR3 runs 13 residues. The CDR3 bases are TGTGCCAGCAGTCTACGGGCGGGCACTGAAGCTTTCTTT. This codes for CASSLRAGTEAFF.

This clone appeared once. The chain carries TRBV11-2 and TRBJ1-1; tentative D call: TRBD1 (5 bases). Germline V CDR1 and CDR2: SGHAT, FQNNGV. The CDR3 has 14 amino acids. With 1 base removed from V and 6 bases from J, the gap between germline ends came to 12 bases. The DNA for the CDR3 is TGTGCCAGCAGCTTAGGATGGGGCAACCCTGAAGCTTTCTTT. Translating gives CASSLGWGNPEAFF.

Only one count was recorded for this clone. The chain joins TRBV27 to TRBJ1-2, with 8 bases that match TRBD1. Trimming at V came to 6 bases and at J to 6 bases, leaving 3 bases not matched to a gene. The CDR3 has 12 residues. CDR1 and CDR2 (germline): MNHEY, SMNVEV (reference sequence). The CDR3 here is CASSHRGDGYTF. DNA for the CDR3: TGTGCCAGCAGCCACAGGGGGGATGGCTACACCTTC.

This chain uses TRBV6-5 with TRBJ1-2; D perhaps matches TRBD1 (5 bases). V lost 4 bases, J lost 5 bases, and 17 bases lay in between. Germline-derived CDR1 and CDR2 are MNHEY and SVGAGI. The CDR3 runs to 15 residues. The CDR3 sequence is CASSLMGGEGYGYTF. CDR3 DNA: TGTGCCAGCAGTTTGATGGGGGGAGAAGGATATGGCTACACCTTC.

The V call is TRBV11-2, the J call TRBJ2-5; weak D call: TRBD2 (6 bases). Germline-derived CDR1 and CDR2 are SGHAT and FQNNGV. V lost 5 bases and J 7 bases, leaving 26 bases between the germline ends. The length of the CDR3 is 17 residues. CDR3 amino acids: CASSKRAGNSNVGTQYF. DNA of the CDR3: TGTGCCAGCAGCAAGCGGGCGGGGAACTCCAATGTTGGGACCCAGTACTTC. Together with reference TRBV11-2 and TRBJ2-5, the CDR3 gives the full variable domain: EAGVAQSPRYKIIEKRQSVAFWCNPISGHATLYWYQQILGQGPKLLIQFQNNGVVDDSQLPKDRFSAERLKGVDSTLKIQPAKLEDSAVYLCASSKRAGNSNVGTQYFGPGTRLLVL.

The rearrangement links TRBV7-2 to TRBJ2-7; either TRBD1 or TRBD2 may fit D (5 bases each). V lost 6 bases and J 2 bases, leaving 17 bases between the germline ends. The CDR3 is 15 residues long. Looked up from germline, CDR1 is SGHTA and CDR2 is FQGNSA. The CDR3 nucleotides are TGTGCCAGCAGACAGTCCGGGACGGGTGCCTACGAGCAGTACTTC. Its protein product is CASRQSGTGAYEQYF.

J is TRBJ1-1 and V is TRBV4-3, with no clear D. The CDR3 extends over 13 amino acids. Germline-derived CDR1 and CDR2 are LGHNA and YSLEER. Trimming removed 0 bases at V and 8 bases at J, with 10 bases between. The CDR3 region is CASSQDKGREAFF. CDR3 DNA sequence: TGCGCCAGCAGCCAAGACAAGGGTAGGGAAGCTTTCTTT.

There are a few counts of this clone. This chain connects TRBV27 to TRBJ2-2; possible D gene TRBD1, 5 bases. From germline, CDR1 is MNHEY and CDR2 SMNVEV (reference sequence). CDR3 size: 13 residues. Trimming pared 6 bases from V and 1 base from J, leaving 6 bases between. CDR3 in amino acids: CASRGVNTGELFF. CDR3 bases: TGTGCCAGCAGAGGGGTGAACACCGGGGAGCTGTTTTTT.

The V call is TRBV7-9, the J call TRBJ2-7, with D possibly called TRBD1 or TRBD2 (5 bases each). V lost 2 bases and J 8 bases, leaving 10 bases between the germline ends. The germline CDR1 and CDR2 sequences are SEHNR and FQNEAQ (reference sequence). This CDR3 has 12 amino acids. In nucleotides, the CDR3 is TGTGCCAGCAGCTTAACAGAGGGGAAGCAGTACTTC. Protein product: CASSLTEGKQYF.

V gene TRBV29-1 combines with J gene TRBJ2-7, with 8 bases identical to TRBD2. Germline CDR1 SQVTM, CDR2 ANQGSEA. The V gene end was trimmed by 4 bases and the J gene end by 2 bases; junction bases not matched to a gene: 7. This CDR3 is 14 amino acids long. The DNA for the CDR3 is TGCAGCGTTGGGTCGGCGGGGGGAACCTACGAGCAGTACTTC. This translates into CSVGSAGGTYEQYF.

The chain links TRBV4-3 to TRBJ1-2; TRBD1 is a possible D gene (6 bases). Germline V CDR1 and CDR2: LGHNA, YSLEER. Trimming removed 1 base from V and 6 bases from J, with 21 bases in between. This CDR3 has 17 residues. The CDR3 is CASSQVLVAGAVDGYTF. DNA of the CDR3: TGCGCCAGCAGCCAAGTCCTTGTGGCAGGGGCAGTGGATGGCTACACCTTC.

The chain couples TRBV30 to TRBJ1-1, with TRBD1 matching over 7 bases. Per germline, CDR1 GTSNPN and CDR2 SVGIG (reference sequence). V gave up 3 bases and J gave up 0 bases; unmatched junction bases: 4. The CDR3 is 14 amino acids. The CDR3 region has the DNA TGTGCCTGGAGAAAGGGACAGCTGAACACTGAAGCTTTCTTT. It is translated as CAWRKGQLNTEAFF.

This clone was seen a few times. The CDR3 coding sequence is TGTGCCAGCAGACAGGGAGTGGGACAAGAGACCCAGTACTTC. It yields the protein CASRQGVGQETQYF. The chain combines TRBV25-1 with TRBJ2-5; maybe TRBD1 (6 bases). This CDR3 comprises 14 residues. Trimming took 6 bases from V and 2 from J, leaving 13 bases between them. Germline V gene data show CDR1 as MGHDK and CDR2 as SYGVNS. The variable domain in full, with the rest retrieved from reference TRBV25-1 and TRBJ2-5, is EADIYQTPRYLVIGTGKKITLECSQTMGHDKMYWYQQDPGMELHLIHYSYGVNSTEKGDLSSESTVSRIRTEHFPLTLESARPSHTSQYLCASRQGVGQETQYFGPGTRLLVL.

Worth noting for this clone: Relative to the germline gene, one junction end is altered; a read error may explain this. This chain connects TRBV6-1 to TRBJ2-7, with 9 bases fitting TRBD2. This CDR3 contains 15 residues. Germline-derived CDR1 and CDR2 are MNHNS and SASEGT. The CDR3 spells CAISEKSSGVYEQYF. CDR3 sequence (DNA): TGTGCCATCAGTGAAAAGTCTAGCGGGGTCTACGAGCAGTACTTC.

This chain joins TRBV27 and TRBJ1-2; D is uncertain. The germline V gene encodes CDR1 MNHEY and CDR2 SMNVEV (reference sequence). Between the trimmed V and J ends, which lost 3 bases and 0 bases, there was a span of 8 bases. The CDR3 spans 14 residues. CDR3 protein: CASSLRAANYGYTF. The CDR3 DNA reads as TGTGCCAGCAGTTTGAGGGCAGCTAACTATGGCTACACCTTC.

The chain combines TRBV5-6 with TRBJ1-5, with 10 bases fitting TRBD1. The CDR3 runs 18 residues. Germline V gives CDR1 SGHDT, CDR2 YYEEEE. V lost 7 bases, J lost 7 bases, and 20 bases stayed unmatched. The CDR3 sequence is CASSRFSETGGVRQPQHF. CDR3 nucleotide sequence: TGTGCCAGCTCTCGATTCTCCGAGACAGGGGGCGTACGGCAGCCCCAGCATTTT.

The rearrangement uses TRBV30 and TRBJ1-6; a weak D match, TRBD1 (5 bases). This CDR3 has 13 residues. Trimming stripped 1 base from V and 8 bases from J, with 9 bases between. Germline V gene lookup returns CDR1 GTSNPN and CDR2 SVGIG (reference sequence). The CDR3 reads CAWSGGKDSPLHF. The CDR3 nucleotides read TGTGCCTGGAGTGGGGGGAAGGATTCACCCCTCCACTTT.

This sequence joins TRBV20-1 and TRBJ1-2; D unclear. The CDR3 contains 11 residues. CDR1 is DFQATT and CDR2 is SNEGSKA in the germline V gene (reference sequence). The germline V and J ends were trimmed by 2 bases and 7 bases, with 8 bases remaining between them. CDR3 sequence (DNA): TGCAGTGCTAGACTGGGTTCTGGCTACACCTTC. It specifies CSARLGSGYTF.

The J gene is TRBJ2-7, the V gene TRBV6-4; D is ambiguous. CDR3 length equals 12 residues. The germline gives CDR1 MRHNA, CDR2 SNTAGT. V lost 8 bases and J lost 5, with 13 bases in between. CDR3 loop: CASGPLVHEQYF. In DNA form, the CDR3 reads TGTGCCAGCGGACCCCTCGTCCACGAGCAGTACTTC.

The V call is TRBV10-2, the J call TRBJ2-5; D perhaps matches TRBD1 (6 bases). V was pared by 3 bases and J by 5 bases, with 13 bases between. The length of the CDR3 is 14 residues. Germline V CDR1 and CDR2: WSHSY, SAAADI. The CDR3 region is CASSDGGLLETQYF. The CDR3 DNA is TGCGCCAGCAGTGATGGGGGCCTTTTGGAGACCCAGTACTTC.